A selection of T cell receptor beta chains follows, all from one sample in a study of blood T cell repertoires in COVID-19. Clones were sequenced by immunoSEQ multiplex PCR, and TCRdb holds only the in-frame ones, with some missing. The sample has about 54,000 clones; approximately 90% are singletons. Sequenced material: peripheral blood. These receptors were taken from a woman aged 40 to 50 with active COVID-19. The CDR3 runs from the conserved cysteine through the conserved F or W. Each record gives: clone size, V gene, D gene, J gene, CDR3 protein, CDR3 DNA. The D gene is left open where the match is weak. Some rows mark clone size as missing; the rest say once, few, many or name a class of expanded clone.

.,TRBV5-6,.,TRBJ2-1,CASSLGRGQIYNEQFF,TGTGCCAGCAGCTTGGGAAGGGGCCAAATTTACAATGAGCAGTTCTTC
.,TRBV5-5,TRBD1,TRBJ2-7,CASYRPGQEYEQYF,TGTGCCAGCTACAGACCGGGACAGGAATACGAGCAGTACTTC
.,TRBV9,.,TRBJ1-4,CASSVAARVKGNEKLFF,TGTGCCAGCAGCGTAGCGGCCAGGGTGAAGGGTAATGAAAAACTGTTTTTT
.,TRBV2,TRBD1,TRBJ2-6,CASSPGTGLERANVLTF,TGTGCCAGCAGTCCCGGGACAGGTCTGGAGAGGGCCAACGTCCTGACTTTC
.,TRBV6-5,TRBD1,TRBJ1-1,CASSYGQGVNTEAFF,TGTGCCAGCAGTTACGGGCAGGGGGTGAACACTGAAGCTTTCTTT
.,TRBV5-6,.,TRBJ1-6,CASAGVLDSPLHF,TGTGCCAGCGCTGGAGTCCTGGATTCACCCCTCCACTTT
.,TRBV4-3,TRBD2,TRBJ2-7,CASSHLTPGGLAGPSYEQYF,TGCGCCAGCAGCCATCTGACCCCAGGAGGACTAGCGGGGCCCTCCTACGAGCAGTACTTC
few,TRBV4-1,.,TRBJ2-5,CASSQVEGAETQYF,TGCGCCAGCAGCCAAGTGGAGGGGGCAGAGACCCAGTACTTC
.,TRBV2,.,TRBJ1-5,CASSARNQPQHF,TGTGCCAGCAGTGCGAGGAATCAGCCCCAGCATTTT
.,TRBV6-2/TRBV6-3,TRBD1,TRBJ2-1,CASSSDRGNYNEQFF,TGTGCCAGCAGTTCAGACAGGGGGAATTACAATGAGCAGTTCTTC
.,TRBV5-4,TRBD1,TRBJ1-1,CASSPGGRNTEAFF,TGTGCCAGCAGCCCAGGGGGACGGAACACTGAAGCTTTCTTT
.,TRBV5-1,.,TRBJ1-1,CASSFGGTEAFF,TGCGCCAGCAGCTTCGGTGGCACTGAAGCTTTCTTT
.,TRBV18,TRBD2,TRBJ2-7,CASSPNPGTSGGAGSYEQYF,TGTGCCAGCTCACCAAACCCTGGAACTAGCGGGGGGGCCGGATCCTACGAGCAGTACTTC
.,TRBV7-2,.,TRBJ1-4,CASSLTGQGWEKLFF,TGTGCCAGCAGCTTAACGGGCCAGGGTTGGGAAAAACTGTTTTTT
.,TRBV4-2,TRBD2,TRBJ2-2,CASSQEALAGGAANTGELFF,TGTGCCAGCAGCCAAGAAGCACTAGCGGGGGGAGCAGCGAACACCGGGGAGCTGTTTTTT
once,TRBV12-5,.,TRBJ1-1,CASGLPRASAFF,TGTGCTAGTGGTTTGCCCAGGGCCTCGGCTTTCTTT
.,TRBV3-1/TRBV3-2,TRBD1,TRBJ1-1,CASSQQSDRDRNTEAFF,TGTGCCAGCAGCCAACAAAGTGACAGGGACAGGAACACTGAAGCTTTCTTT
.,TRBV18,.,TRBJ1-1,CASSPQGDTEAFF,TGTGCCAGCTCACCGCAGGGTGACACTGAAGCTTTCTTT
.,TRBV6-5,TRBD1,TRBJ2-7,CASSYFQGAVYEQYF,TGTGCCAGCAGTTACTTCCAGGGGGCTGTCTACGAGCAGTACTTC
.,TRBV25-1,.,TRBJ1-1,CASSEYAPGGGTEAFF,TGTGCCAGCAGTGAATACGCCCCTGGGGGGGGAACTGAAGCTTTCTTT
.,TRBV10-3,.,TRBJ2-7,CAIRKAQGYEQYF,TGTGCCATCAGGAAAGCCCAGGGCTACGAGCAGTACTTC
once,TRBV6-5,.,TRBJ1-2,CASLGPGVNYGYTF,TGTGCCAGCCTTGGGCCGGGAGTGAACTATGGCTACACCTTC
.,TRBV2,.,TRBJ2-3,CASSDGRGITDTQYF,TGTGCCAGCAGTGATGGGCGGGGTATTACAGATACGCAGTATTTT
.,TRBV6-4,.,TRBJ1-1,CASSGQPNTEAFF,TGTGCCAGCAGTGGACAGCCGAACACTGAAGCTTTCTTT
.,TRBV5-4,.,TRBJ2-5,CASSTRTAQETQYF,TGTGCCAGCAGCACCCGGACAGCACAAGAGACCCAGTACTTC
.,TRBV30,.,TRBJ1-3,CAWSVSSGNTIYF,TGTGCCTGGAGTGTTAGCTCTGGAAACACCATATATTTT
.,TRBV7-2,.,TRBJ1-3,CASSFPGNTIYF,TGTGCCAGCAGCTTCCCGGGAAACACCATATATTTT
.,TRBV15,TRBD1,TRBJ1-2,CATSSRDRGIGYTF,TGTGCCACCAGCAGCCGGGACAGGGGAATTGGCTACACCTTC
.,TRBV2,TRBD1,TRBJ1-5,CASTGTGEQPQHF,TGTGCCAGCACGGGGACAGGGGAACAGCCCCAGCATTTT
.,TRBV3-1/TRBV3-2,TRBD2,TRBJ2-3,CASSERGGRVDTQYF,TGTGCCAGCAGCGAACGGGGGGGCCGGGTAGATACGCAGTATTTT
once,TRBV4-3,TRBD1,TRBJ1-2,CASSHSWTGDVFGYTF,TGCGCCAGCAGCCATTCGTGGACAGGGGACGTATTTGGCTACACCTTC
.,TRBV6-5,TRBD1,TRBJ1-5,CASRKDRGDHQPQHF,TGTGCCAGCAGGAAGGACAGGGGGGACCATCAGCCCCAGCATTTT
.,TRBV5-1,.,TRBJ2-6,CASSLGVSGANVLTF,TGCGCCAGCAGCTTGGGAGTTTCTGGGGCCAACGTCCTGACTTTC
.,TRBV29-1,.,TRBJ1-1,CSVEDSGSRGNTEAFF,TGCAGCGTTGAAGATAGTGGGTCGCGGGGAAACACTGAAGCTTTCTTT
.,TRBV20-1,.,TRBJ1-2,CSATTDYGYTF,TGCAGTGCTACCACAGACTATGGCTACACCTTC
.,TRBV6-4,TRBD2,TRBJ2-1,CASSELAGGPANEQFF,TGTGCCAGCAGTGAACTGGCGGGGGGGCCTGCCAATGAGCAGTTCTTC
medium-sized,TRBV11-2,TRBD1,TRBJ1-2,CASSLGTGDYGYTF,TGTGCCAGCAGCTTAGGGACAGGAGACTATGGCTACACCTTC
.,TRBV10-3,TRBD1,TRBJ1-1,CAISETGVTTEAFF,TGTGCCATCAGTGAGACAGGGGTAACAACTGAAGCTTTCTTT
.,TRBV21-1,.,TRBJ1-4,CASSKGRDRGRANEKLFF,TGTGCCAGCAGCAAAGGGCGGGACAGGGGTAGGGCTAATGAAAAACTGTTTTTT
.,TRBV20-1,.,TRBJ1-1,CSASLVTEAFF,TGCAGTGCTAGCCTTGTCACTGAAGCTTTCTTT
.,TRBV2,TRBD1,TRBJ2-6,CASSASRDRGLGANVLTF,TGTGCCAGCAGTGCTTCCCGGGACAGGGGGCTTGGGGCCAACGTCCTGACTTTC
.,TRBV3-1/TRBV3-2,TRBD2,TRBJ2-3,CASSLRLAGEGDTQYF,TGTGCCAGCAGCCTCCGACTAGCGGGAGAGGGAGATACGCAGTATTTT
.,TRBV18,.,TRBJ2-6,CASSPPAGAGANVLTF,TGTGCCAGCTCACCTCCCGCCGGGGCTGGGGCCAACGTCCTGACTTTC
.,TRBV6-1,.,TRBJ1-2,CASSEATGETYGYTF,TGTGCCAGCAGTGAAGCGACGGGAGAGACTTATGGCTACACCTTC
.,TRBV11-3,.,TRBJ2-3,CASSLVIDTQYF,TGTGCCAGCAGCTTAGTTATAGATACGCAGTATTTT
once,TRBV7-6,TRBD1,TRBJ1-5,CASSLQGANQPQHF,TGTGCCAGCAGCTTACAGGGGGCCAATCAGCCCCAGCATTTT
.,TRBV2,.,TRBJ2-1,CASSRTRTYNEQFF,TGTGCCAGCAGTCGGACACGAACCTACAATGAGCAGTTCTTC
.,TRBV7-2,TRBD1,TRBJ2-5,CASSLLGTGRETQYF,TGTGCCAGCAGCTTATTGGGGACAGGGAGAGAGACCCAGTACTTC
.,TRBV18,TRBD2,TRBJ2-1,CASSRPGTSGYNEQFF,TGTGCCAGCTCACGCCCCGGGACTAGCGGCTACAATGAGCAGTTCTTC
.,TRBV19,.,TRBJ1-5,CASSPPLQGNQPQHF,TGTGCCAGTAGCCCGCCGTTGCAGGGCAATCAGCCCCAGCATTTT
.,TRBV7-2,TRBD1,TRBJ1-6,CASSDRDYNSPLHF,TGTGCCAGCAGTGACAGGGACTATAATTCACCCCTCCACTTT
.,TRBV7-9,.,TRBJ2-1,CASSFPRQYYNEQFF,TGTGCCAGCAGCTTTCCCAGACAGTACTACAATGAGCAGTTCTTC
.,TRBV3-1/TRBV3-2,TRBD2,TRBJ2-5,CASSQSDGTSYDTQYF,TGTGCCAGCAGCCAATCTGACGGGACTAGCTATGACACCCAGTACTTC
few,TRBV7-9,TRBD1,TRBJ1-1,CASSRTGGEAFF,TGTGCCAGCAGTCGGACAGGGGGGGAAGCTTTCTTT
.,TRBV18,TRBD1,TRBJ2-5,CASSPGQGAPQYF,TGTGCCAGCTCACCAGGCCAGGGGGCACCCCAGTACTTC
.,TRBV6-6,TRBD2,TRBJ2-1,CASSYLAGGPYNEQFF,TGTGCCAGCAGTTACCTAGCGGGGGGCCCCTACAATGAGCAGTTCTTC